These 28 T cell receptor beta chains were all obtained from the same sample, sequenced in a study of cytomegalovirus exposure and HLA in healthy donors. Amplification used 60 Vbeta primers and 13 Jbeta primers. Clones were read by immunoSEQ multiplex PCR, and TCRdb kept only the in-frame ones, dropping some. The table lists just over 150,000 clones, around 74% of them singletons. Sequenced: PBMCs. These receptors all come from a woman in her thirties in good health and CMV-seronegative.

The chain combines TRBV19 with TRBJ1-5; tentative D call: TRBD1 (5 bases). Germline loops: CDR1 LNHDA, CDR2 SQIVND (reference sequence). This CDR3 comprises 18 residues. V was cut by 4 bases and J by 4 bases, with 23 bases left in between. CDR3 protein: CASSKGRVGRAPNQPQHF. In DNA, the CDR3 is TGTGCCAGTAGTAAAGGTCGGGTGGGCAGGGCCCCTAATCAGCCCCAGCATTTT.

This clone was recorded once. The chain has TRBV7-9 and TRBJ2-7; D possibly corresponds to TRBD1 (6 bases). The CDR3 has 13 residues. Germline-derived CDR1 and CDR2 are SEHNR and FQNEAQ (reference sequence). The ends were cut back, 4 bases at V and 7 bases at J, with 14 bases in the middle. The CDR3: CASSSRQAGEQYF. The DNA for the CDR3 is TGTGCCAGCAGCTCCCGACAGGCCGGGGAGCAGTACTTC.

This rearrangement joins TRBV5-4 to TRBJ2-2; possibly TRBD1 for D (6 bases). CDR3 length equals 16 residues. The V gene's germline CDR1 is SGHNT and CDR2 YYREEE (reference sequence). The V and J ends lost 5 bases and 5 bases respectively, with 19 bases between them. CDR3 sequence: CASRPGGGMVTGELFF. CDR3 DNA sequence: TGTGCCAGCAGGCCGGGTGGGGGCATGGTAACCGGGGAGCTGTTTTTT.

A few counts support this clone. This chain connects TRBV2 to TRBJ2-5; 7 nucleotides agree with TRBD1. Germline-derived CDR1 and CDR2 are SNHLY and FYNNEI. V lost 7 bases, J lost 1 base, and 3 bases stayed unmatched. The CDR3 is 13 residues long. As DNA, the CDR3 is TGTGCCAGCACCCGGGACAGCCAAGAGACCCAGTACTTC. This sequence encodes CASTRDSQETQYF.

V and J are TRBV7-9 and TRBJ1-3; D might be TRBD1 (6 bases). The germline gives CDR1 SEHNR, CDR2 FQNEAQ (reference sequence). The CDR3 covers 16 residues. Trimming pared 5 bases from V and 6 bases from J, leaving 20 bases between. The CDR3 bases are TGTGCCAGCAGCCCGAAAGGGACATCGGGGCTAAACACCATATATTTT. Protein sequence: CASSPKGTSGLNTIYF.

The gene calls are TRBV2 and TRBJ1-3, with D perhaps TRBD1 (6 bases). Trimming stripped 6 bases from V and 0 bases from J, with 24 bases between. CDR3 length: 19 amino acids. Germline CDR1 and CDR2: SNHLY and FYNNEI. Here the CDR3 DNA reads TGTGCCAGCAGCCTAATAAGGACAGTCGTAAGGGACTCTGGAAACACCATATATTTT. The encoded protein is CASSLIRTVVRDSGNTIYF.

This clone was counted a few times. The chain joins TRBV6-6 to TRBJ1-5; 7 bases are a match to TRBD1. The V segment lost 5 bases and the J segment 3 bases; nucleotides outside the gene matches: 4. Per the germline V gene, CDR1 is MNHNY and CDR2 is SVGAGI (reference sequence). The CDR3 has 14 residues. Here the CDR3 DNA reads TGTGCCAGCAGTCAAGACAGGGCCAATCAGCCCCAGCATTTT. Encoded protein: CASSQDRANQPQHF.

The chain recombines TRBV5-1 with TRBJ2-3, with 11 bases aligning to TRBD2. CDR1 is SGHRS and CDR2 is YFSETQ in the germline V gene. CDR3 size: 15 residues. V gave up 6 bases and J gave up 2 bases; unmatched junction bases: 5. This CDR3 is CASMTSGAITDTQYF. Written as DNA, the CDR3 is TGCGCCAGCATGACTAGCGGGGCCATCACAGATACGCAGTATTTT.

This sequence joins TRBV14 and TRBJ1-4, with TRBD1 matching over 11 bases. CDR1 is SGHDN and CDR2 is FVKESK in the germline V gene. This CDR3 has 14 residues. Trimming at V came to 4 bases and at J to 11 bases, leaving 6 bases not matched to a gene. Here the CDR3 reads CASSPFGTGGKLFF. The CDR3 bases are TGTGCCAGCAGCCCCTTCGGGACAGGGGGTAAACTGTTTTTT.

Only one count was recorded for this clone. This sequence joins TRBV18 and TRBJ1-2, with 8 positions matching TRBD1. V was clipped by 5 bases and J by 5 bases; unmatched bases: 10. CDR1 is KGHSH, CDR2 LQKENI, per germline. This CDR3 contains 15 residues. The CDR3, as DNA: TGTGCCAGCTCATCAGGGACAGGTGGGACGTATGGCTACACCTTC. Translated, it gives CASSSGTGGTYGYTF.

V gene TRBV28 combines with J gene TRBJ1-5; no firm D call. Trimming removed 3 bases from V and 7 bases from J, with 7 bases in between. This CDR3 has 12 residues. The germline V gene encodes CDR1 MDHEN and CDR2 SYDVKM. Here the CDR3 reads CASSFLSQPQHF. The CDR3 DNA reads as TGTGCCAGCAGTTTCCTATCCCAGCCCCAGCATTTT.

CDR3 nucleotide sequence: TGTGCCAGCTCACCACCGGGAAGGGGCGGTAGCAATCAGCCCCAGCATTTT. Translated, it gives CASSPPGRGGSNQPQHF. This rearrangement joins TRBV18 to TRBJ1-5; D perhaps matches TRBD1 (5 bases). The CDR3 has 17 amino acids. From germline, CDR1 is KGHSH and CDR2 LQKENI. Trimming shortened V by 0 bases and J by 0 bases, and 12 bases separated the two germline ends.

The CDR3 loop is CASSSGVYNSPLHF. For the CDR3, the DNA is TGTGCCAGCTCATCGGGGGTGTATAATTCACCCCTCCACTTT. The rearrangement links TRBV18 to TRBJ1-6; D might be TRBD1 (5 bases). Germline assignment: CDR1 KGHSH and CDR2 LQKENI. Trimming removed 5 bases at V and 4 bases at J, with 9 bases between. The CDR3 covers 14 residues.

The rearrangement uses TRBV5-6 and TRBJ1-4; D gene unclear. V was pared by 4 bases and J by 1 base, with 8 bases between. The CDR3 has 14 amino acids. From germline, CDR1 is SGHDT and CDR2 YYEEEE. The CDR3, as DNA: TGTGCCAGCAGCGCGGGGTTAACTAATGAAAAACTGTTTTTT. This encodes CASSAGLTNEKLFF.

The chain uses TRBV5-6 and TRBJ1-5, with unresolved D. V lost 4 bases and J lost 4, with 6 bases in between. The CDR3 spans 12 residues. Germline V CDR1 and CDR2: SGHDT, YYEEEE. CDR3 loop: CASSERNQPQHF. CDR3 DNA: TGTGCCAGCAGCGAGAGGAATCAGCCCCAGCATTTT.

The chain links TRBV19 to TRBJ1-6; 7 bases line up with TRBD1. The CDR3 covers 14 residues. J gave up 9 bases and V 5 bases, and 7 bases lay outside the gene matches. Germline V lookup: CDR1 LNHDA, CDR2 SQIVND (reference sequence). In DNA form, the CDR3 reads TGTGCCAGTAGTCACGGGACAGAAGGTTCACCCCTCCACTTT. Amino acids: CASSHGTEGSPLHF. The full variable domain, completed using reference TRBV19 and TRBJ1-6, is DGGITQSPKYLFRKEGQNVTLSCEQNLNHDAMYWYRQDPGQGLRLIYYSQIVNDFQKGDIAEGYSVSREKKESFPLTVTSAQKNPTAFYLCASSHGTEGSPLHFGNGTRLTVT.

The DNA of the CDR3 is TGTGCCAGTACCGTGGACACGTGGAGCAATCAGCCCCAGCATTTT. Translated: CASTVDTWSNQPQHF. The rearrangement links TRBV19 to TRBJ1-5; perhaps TRBD1 as D (5 bases). V shed 7 bases and J shed 1 base, with 14 bases lying between them. The germline V gene has CDR1 LNHDA and CDR2 SQIVND (reference sequence). This CDR3 comprises 15 residues.

The chain is built from TRBV30 and TRBJ2-3; no reliable D call. Germline CDR1 is GTSNPN and CDR2 is SVGIG (reference sequence). CDR3 size: 14 residues. Trimming took off 3 bases at V and 1 base at J, with 11 bases between the two ends. As DNA, the CDR3 is TGTGCCTGGAGGCACTTCGCCCGCACAGATACGCAGTATTTT. As protein: CAWRHFARTDTQYF. The full variable domain, its missing parts supplied by reference TRBV30 and TRBJ2-3, is SQTIHQWPATLVQPVGSPLSLECTVEGTSNPNLYWYRQAAGRGLQLLFYSVGIGQISSEVPQNLSASRPQDRQFILSSKKLLLSDSGFYLCAWRHFARTDTQYFGPGTRLTVL.

This chain joins TRBV2 and TRBJ2-1; 11 positions match TRBD2. The CDR3 runs 18 residues. V was clipped by 6 bases and J by 7 bases; unmatched bases: 17. Germline V lookup: CDR1 SNHLY, CDR2 FYNNEI. CDR3 sequence (DNA): TGTGCCAGCAGCCTACGGGATAGGCTAGCGGGGGGCCAGAATGAGCAGTTCTTC. This codes for CASSLRDRLAGGQNEQFF.

This sequence joins TRBV28 and TRBJ1-6, with 9 positions matching TRBD1. The CDR3 has 15 residues. CDR1 MDHEN and CDR2 SYDVKM come from the germline V gene. Trimming at V came to 6 bases and at J to 5 bases, leaving 5 bases not matched to a gene. This chain's CDR3 is CASRNRDRDNSPLHF. CDR3 coding DNA: TGTGCCAGCAGGAATCGGGACAGGGATAATTCACCCCTCCACTTT.

In DNA form, the CDR3 reads TGTGCCAGCAGTTCGGACAGGGGGACTCAGCCCCAGCATTTT. It translates to CASSSDRGTQPQHF. This chain uses TRBV2 with TRBJ1-5; TRBD1 agrees at 10 bases. CDR3 length: 14 residues. The germline CDR1 and CDR2 sequences are SNHLY and FYNNEI. Trimming cost V 5 bases and J 6 bases; bases outside gene matches: 4.

CDR3 amino acids: CASSLGPGTGLYYTF. The CDR3 DNA is TGCGCCAGCAGCTTGGGACCCGGGACAGGACTCTACTACACCTTC. V usage is TRBV5-1 and J usage is TRBJ1-2; 8 bases match TRBD1. The J segment lost 10 bases and the V segment lost 0 bases, leaving 11 bases of the junction unmatched. Germline V gene data show CDR1 as SGHRS and CDR2 as YFSETQ. The CDR3 extends over 15 amino acids.

The chain is built from TRBV25-1 and TRBJ2-7; TRBD2 matches at 7 bases. V shed 6 bases and J 7 bases; nucleotides not matched to a gene: 6. CDR3 length: 12 residues. Germline loops: CDR1 MGHDK, CDR2 SYGVNS. The CDR3 spells CASRAGLVEQYF. CDR3 sequence (DNA): TGTGCCAGCAGAGCGGGACTGGTAGAGCAGTACTTC.

This clone was detected only a few times. The chain links TRBV12-5 to TRBJ2-1; D may be TRBD2 (5 bases). The CDR3 length is 15 residues. V lost 3 bases and J lost 5, with 14 bases in between. Germline CDR1 reads LGHNT; CDR2 reads FRNRAP. CDR3 in DNA: TGTGCTAGTGGTTTAGGCGGACTTATAAACAATGAGCAGTTCTTC. This codes for CASGLGGLINNEQFF.

The rearrangement links TRBV12-5 to TRBJ2-3; D unclear. The V end lost 5 bases, the J end lost 2 bases, and 5 bases lay between the germline ends. CDR1 and CDR2 (germline): LGHNT, FRNRAP. The CDR3 extends over 12 amino acids. The CDR3 is CASGILTDTQYF. CDR3 DNA: TGTGCTAGTGGTATCCTCACAGATACGCAGTATTTT.

The rearrangement links TRBV18 to TRBJ1-3; 8 bases line up with TRBD1. This CDR3 is built from 19 residues. Per germline, CDR1 KGHSH and CDR2 LQKENI. V lost 0 bases to trimming and J lost 0 bases; unmatched junction nucleotides: 10. The CDR3 DNA reads as TGTGCCAGCTCACCACCGCAAGCCCGGACAGGGATCTCTGGAAACACCATATATTTT. Its translation: CASSPPQARTGISGNTIYF.

The chain employs TRBV7-3 and TRBJ1-5; D possibly corresponds to TRBD1 (5 bases). This CDR3 comprises 15 residues. Per the germline V gene, CDR1 is SGHTA and CDR2 is FQGTGA. V gave up 4 bases and J gave up 3 bases, with 13 bases separating them. The CDR3 bases are TGTGCCAGCAGCTCGGATGGAGGGGTCAATCAGCCCCAGCATTTT. It is translated as CASSSDGGVNQPQHF.

The rearrangement joins TRBV5-1 to TRBJ1-5; a weak D match, TRBD1 (5 bases). CDR1 is SGHRS and CDR2 is YFSETQ in the germline V gene. Trimming shortened V by 4 bases and J by 5 bases, and 19 bases separated the two germline ends. CDR3 length: 16 residues. CDR3 sequence: CASSHPRAGGDQPQHF. The CDR3 DNA is TGCGCCAGCAGCCACCCCCGGGCTGGAGGGGATCAGCCCCAGCATTTT.